One and the same sample provided the 14 T cell receptor beta chains below, sequenced in a study of blood T cell repertoires in COVID-19. Sequenced by immunoSEQ multiplex PCR; TCRdb stores in-frame clones only, minus some. Of about 260,000 clones in the sample, roughly 84% were seen once. The material sequenced was peripheral blood. The receptor set was obtained from a man aged 55 to 70 with acute or convalescent COVID-19.

This sequence joins TRBV3-1 (or the pseudogene TRBV3-2) and TRBJ2-3; 8 nucleotides line up with TRBD2. In germline, CDR1 is LGHDT, CDR2 YNNKEL (reference sequence). With 1 base clipped from V and 6 bases from J, the junction kept 6 bases outside the gene matches. CDR3 length: 15 residues. DNA of the CDR3: TGTGCCAGCAGCCAAGTAGGCGCGGGGGGCGATACGCAGTATTTT. The encoded protein is CASSQVGAGGDTQYF.

The V gene is TRBV5-1, the J gene TRBJ2-1; 14 nucleotides line up with TRBD2. J gave up 1 base and V 4 bases, and 10 bases lay outside the gene matches. Germline V gene lookup returns CDR1 SGHRS and CDR2 YFSETQ. The CDR3 is 19 amino acids. The CDR3 DNA sequence: TGCGCCAGCAGCACCGGACTAGCGGGGGGCCCGAGGTCCTACAATGAGCAGTTCTTC. It codes for CASSTGLAGGPRSYNEQFF.

J is TRBJ1-2 and V is TRBV18, with D unresolved. CDR1 and CDR2 (germline): KGHSH, LQKENI. V lost 3 bases, J lost 4 bases, and 15 bases lay in between. This CDR3 is 15 amino acids long. Written as DNA, the CDR3 is TGTGCCAGCTCACCTCTCCCGGGGAGCTTCTATGGCTACACCTTC. Encoded protein: CASSPLPGSFYGYTF.

V and J are TRBV7-3 and TRBJ2-1, with D possibly matching TRBD1 (6 bases). The CDR3 runs 16 residues. V was clipped by 4 bases and J by 2 bases, with 15 bases between them. The V gene's germline CDR1 is SGHTA and CDR2 FQGTGA. CDR3 sequence reads: CASSWGHRAPYNEQFF. CDR3 nucleotides: TGTGCCAGCAGCTGGGGTCACAGGGCGCCCTACAATGAGCAGTTCTTC.

The rearrangement joins TRBV5-8 to TRBJ2-3, with 7 positions matching TRBD2. The CDR3 runs 15 residues. CDR1 is SGHTS and CDR2 is YDEGEE in the germline V gene. With 4 bases clipped from V and 0 bases from J, the junction kept 5 bases outside the gene matches. CDR3 sequence: CASSLTSSSTDTQYF. The CDR3 region has the DNA TGTGCCAGCAGCCTGACTAGCTCAAGCACAGATACGCAGTATTTT.

This clone appeared once. The chain is built from TRBV7-8 and TRBJ2-1; 10 nucleotides align to TRBD2. V shed 3 bases and J 9 bases; nucleotides not matched to a gene: 5. The CDR3 is made up of 14 amino acids. Per germline, CDR1 SGHVS and CDR2 FQNEAQ. CDR3 sequence (DNA): TGTGCCAGCAGCTTTACCAGCGGGGGGGCTGAGCAGTTCTTC. It is translated as CASSFTSGGAEQFF.

The J gene is TRBJ2-7, the V gene TRBV5-1; 7 nucleotides match TRBD2. V shed 0 bases and J 2 bases; nucleotides not matched to a gene: 2. CDR1 is SGHRS and CDR2 is YFSETQ in the germline V gene. The CDR3 contains 14 residues. CDR3 sequence: CASSLAGGTYEQYF. CDR3 sequence (DNA): TGCGCCAGCAGCTTGGCCGGGGGGACCTACGAGCAGTACTTC.

CDR3 residues: CASGVGLEETQYF. In DNA form, the CDR3 reads TGTGCCAGCGGGGTCGGACTAGAAGAGACCCAGTACTTC. The chain is built from TRBV2 and TRBJ2-5, with 7 positions matching TRBD2. Per germline, CDR1 SNHLY and CDR2 FYNNEI. The CDR3 has 13 residues. V lost 8 bases, J lost 3 bases, and 6 bases stayed unmatched.

As concerns this clone: Distinct nucleotide sequences in the sample also encode this CDR3. DNA of the CDR3: TGTGCCAGCAGCCCCGGGGGGGGCCCCACAGATACGCAGTATTTT. Amino acid sequence: CASSPGGGPTDTQYF. This rearrangement joins TRBV7-3 to TRBJ2-3, with TRBD2 identical over 8 bases. Trimming at V came to 5 bases and at J to 2 bases, leaving 6 bases not matched to a gene. The germline V gene encodes CDR1 SGHTA and CDR2 FQGTGA. The CDR3 length is 15 residues. Full variable domain (outside the CDR3, taken from reference TRBV7-3 and TRBJ2-3): GAGVSQTPSNKVTEKGKYVELRCDPISGHTALYWYRQSLGQGPEFLIYFQGTGAADDSGLPNDRFFAVRPEGSVSTLKIQRTERGDSAVYLCASSPGGGPTDTQYFGPGTRLTVL.

In nucleotides, the CDR3 is TGTGCCAGCAGTCCACAGGGGGCGGGTAATGAAAAACTGTTTTTT. Translated, it gives CASSPQGAGNEKLFF. This chain connects TRBV27 to TRBJ1-4; TRBD1 matches 9 bases. Trimming removed 5 bases from V and 4 bases from J; junction bases left unmatched: 5. Germline-derived CDR1 and CDR2 are MNHEY and SMNVEV (reference sequence). The CDR3 is 15 amino acids. The whole variable domain, filled in from reference TRBV27 and TRBJ1-4, reads EAQVTQNPRYLITVTGKKLTVTCSQNMNHEYMSWYRQDPGLGLRQIYYSMNVEVTDKGDVPEGYKVSRKEKRNFPLILESPSPNQTSLYFCASSPQGAGNEKLFFGSGTQLSVL.

This chain connects TRBV6-2 or TRBV6-3 to TRBJ2-7; D unresolved. V was pared by 5 bases and J by 2 bases, with 7 bases between. Germline CDR1 reads MNHEY; CDR2 reads SVGEGT. The CDR3 spans 12 residues. CDR3 DNA: TGTGCCAGCAGTAGAGGCCCCTACGAGCAGTACTTC. Its translation: CASSRGPYEQYF.

This clone was seen a single time. The chain carries TRBV2 and TRBJ1-6; D may be TRBD1 (6 bases). From germline, CDR1 is SNHLY and CDR2 FYNNEI. With 7 bases removed from V and 7 bases from J, the gap between germline ends came to 23 bases. The CDR3 covers 17 residues. For the CDR3, the DNA is TGTGCCAGCACCCCCCGGGACACTCCGCGGCGCAATTCACCCCTCCACTTT. It codes for CASTPRDTPRRNSPLHF. Filled out from reference TRBV2 and TRBJ1-6, the complete variable domain reads EPEVTQTPSHQVTQMGQEVILRCVPISNHLYFYWYRQILGQKVEFLVSFYNNEISEKSEIFDDQFSVERPDGSNFTLKIRSTKLEDSAMYFCASTPRDTPRRNSPLHFGNGTRLTVT.

The J gene is TRBJ1-5, the V gene TRBV6-5, with unresolved D. The V and J ends lost 4 bases and 11 bases respectively, with 12 bases between them. Looked up from germline, CDR1 is MNHEY and CDR2 is SVGAGI. This CDR3 has 12 residues. CDR3 in amino acids: CASSSRRGSQHF. The CDR3 nucleotides are TGTGCCAGCAGTTCACGAAGAGGGTCCCAGCATTTT.

V gene TRBV4-1 combines with J gene TRBJ2-6, with D perhaps matching TRBD2 (6 bases). Trimming removed 1 base from V and 2 bases from J, with 18 bases in between. This CDR3 contains 19 residues. Germline V CDR1 and CDR2: MGHRA, YSYEKL. The CDR3 loop is CASSQGGVLRLAGANVLTF. The CDR3 region has the DNA TGCGCCAGCAGCCAAGGGGGGGTGTTGCGATTGGCTGGGGCCAACGTCCTGACTTTC.